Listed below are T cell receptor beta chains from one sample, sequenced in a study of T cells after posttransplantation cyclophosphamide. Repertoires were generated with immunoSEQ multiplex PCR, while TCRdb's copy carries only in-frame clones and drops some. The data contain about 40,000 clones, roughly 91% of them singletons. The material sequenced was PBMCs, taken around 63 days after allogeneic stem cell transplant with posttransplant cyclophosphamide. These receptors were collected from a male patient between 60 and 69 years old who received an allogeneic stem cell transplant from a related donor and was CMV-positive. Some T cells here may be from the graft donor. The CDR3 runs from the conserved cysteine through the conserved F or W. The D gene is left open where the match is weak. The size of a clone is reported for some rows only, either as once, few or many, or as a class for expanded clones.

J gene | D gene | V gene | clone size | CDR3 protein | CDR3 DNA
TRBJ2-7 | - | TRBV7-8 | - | CASSLVDFSYEQYF | TGTGCCAGCAGCTTAGTCGACTTTTCCTACGAGCAGTACTTC
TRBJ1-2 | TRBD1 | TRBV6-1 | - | CASRVDRGNGYTF | TGTGCCAGCAGAGTCGACAGGGGGAATGGCTACACCTTC
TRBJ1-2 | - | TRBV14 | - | CASSQDIPGVAGYTF | TGTGCCAGCAGCCAAGATATTCCAGGGGTTGCTGGCTACACCTTC
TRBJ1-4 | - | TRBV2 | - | CASRIRVANEKLFF | TGTGCCAGCAGAATCAGGGTTGCTAATGAAAAACTGTTTTTT
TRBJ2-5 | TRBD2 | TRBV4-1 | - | CASSHGGLAGGYRETQYF | TGCGCCAGCAGCCACGGAGGACTAGCGGGGGGATATAGGGAGACCCAGTACTTC
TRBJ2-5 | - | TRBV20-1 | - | CSAGGQETQYF | TGCAGTGCGGGGGGACAAGAGACCCAGTACTTC
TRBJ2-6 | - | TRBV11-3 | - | CASSHSQGRSSGANVLTF | TGTGCCAGCAGCCATTCCCAGGGGCGAAGCTCTGGGGCCAACGTCCTGACTTTC
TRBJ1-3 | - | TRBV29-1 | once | CSVAVSGNTIYF | TGCAGCGTCGCGGTCTCTGGAAACACCATATATTTT
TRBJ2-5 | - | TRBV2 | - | CASSDPGTQETQYF | TGTGCCAGCAGTGACCCCGGGACTCAAGAGACCCAGTACTTC
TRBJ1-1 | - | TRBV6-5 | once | CASSYQVMNTEAFF | TGTGCCAGCAGTTATCAGGTAATGAACACTGAAGCTTTCTTT
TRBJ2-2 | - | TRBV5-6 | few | CASSLPGVGTGELFF | TGTGCCAGCAGCTTGCCAGGGGTTGGCACCGGGGAGCTGTTTTTT
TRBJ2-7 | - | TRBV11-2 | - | CASSSRSILESSYEQYF | TGTGCCAGCAGCTCCCGAAGTATCCTGGAGAGCTCCTACGAGCAGTACTTC
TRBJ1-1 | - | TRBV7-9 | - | CASSFRGGNTEAFF | TGTGCCAGCAGCTTTCGAGGGGGGAACACTGAAGCTTTCTTT
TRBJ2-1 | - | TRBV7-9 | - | CASSPSGEQFF | TGTGCCAGCAGCCCCAGTGGTGAGCAGTTCTTC
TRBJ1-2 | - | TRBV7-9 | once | CASSRQDGANYGYTF | TGTGCCAGCAGCCGACAGGATGGAGCTAACTATGGCTACACCTTC
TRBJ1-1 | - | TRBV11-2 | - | CASSFGTGNTEAFF | TGTGCCAGCAGCTTCGGAACAGGGAACACTGAAGCTTTCTTT
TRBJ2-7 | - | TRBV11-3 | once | CASSLGTDMSYEQYF | TGTGCCAGCAGCTTAGGGACAGATATGAGCTACGAGCAGTACTTC
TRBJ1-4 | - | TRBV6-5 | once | CASSADSATNEKLFF | TGTGCCAGCAGTGCCGACAGTGCAACTAATGAAAAACTGTTTTTT
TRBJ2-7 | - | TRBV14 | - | CASSPYAIAGYEQYF | TGTGCCAGCAGCCCATACGCCATAGCAGGGTACGAGCAGTACTTC
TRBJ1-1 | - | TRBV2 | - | CASSQFTEAFF | TGTGCCAGCAGTCAGTTCACTGAAGCTTTCTTT
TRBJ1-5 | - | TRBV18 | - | CASSPSQQTTYKKSNQPQHF | TGTGCCAGCTCACCATCCCAACAGACAACCTACAAGAAGAGCAATCAGCCCCAGCATTTT
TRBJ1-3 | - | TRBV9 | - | CASSVETGFTGNTIYF | TGTGCCAGCAGCGTAGAGACGGGATTTACTGGAAACACCATATATTTT
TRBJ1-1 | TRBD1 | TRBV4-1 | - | CASSQAGTVNTEAFF | TGCGCCAGCAGCCAAGCCGGGACAGTGAACACTGAAGCTTTCTTT
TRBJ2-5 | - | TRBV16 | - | CASSQSGLRQETQYF | TGTGCCAGCAGCCAATCCGGACTGCGCCAAGAGACCCAGTACTTC
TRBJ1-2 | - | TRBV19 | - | CASSVRYGYTF | TGTGCCAGTAGTGTCCGCTATGGCTACACCTTC
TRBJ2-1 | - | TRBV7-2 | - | CASSPQLGQGQFF | TGTGCCAGCAGCCCTCAGCTCGGCCAGGGGCAGTTCTTC
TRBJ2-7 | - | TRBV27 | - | CASSLSRTHEQYF | TGTGCCAGCAGTTTATCGCGTACCCACGAGCAGTACTTC
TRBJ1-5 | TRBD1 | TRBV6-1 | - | CASSRTGGVQPQHF | TGTGCCAGCAGCCGGACAGGGGGGGTTCAGCCCCAGCATTTT
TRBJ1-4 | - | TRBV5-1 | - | CASSLTGPPEGEKLFF | TGCGCCAGCAGCTTGACCGGCCCCCCTGAGGGCGAAAAACTGTTTTTT
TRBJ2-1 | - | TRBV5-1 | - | CASSSPEGPRNEQFF | TGCGCCAGCAGCTCGCCGGAGGGGCCGCGGAATGAGCAGTTCTTC
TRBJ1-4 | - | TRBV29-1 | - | CSVEDVAAHGGEKLFF | TGCAGCGTTGAAGATGTTGCCGCGCACGGGGGGGAAAAACTGTTTTTT
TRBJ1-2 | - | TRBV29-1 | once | CSVDGRERSWGYTF | TGCAGCGTTGACGGGAGGGAAAGGAGTTGGGGCTACACCTTC
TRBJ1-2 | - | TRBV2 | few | CASSEESGYGNGYTF | TGTGCCAGCAGTGAGGAATCGGGGTACGGGAATGGCTACACCTTC
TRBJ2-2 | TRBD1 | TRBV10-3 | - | CAIRQGAGTGELFF | TGTGCCATCAGACAGGGGGCAGGGACCGGGGAGCTGTTTTTT
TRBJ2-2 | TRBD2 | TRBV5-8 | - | CASSPFRGDTGELFF | TGTGCCAGCAGCCCTTTCCGGGGGGACACCGGGGAGCTGTTTTTT
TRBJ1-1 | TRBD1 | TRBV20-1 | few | CSAYGTAIEF | TGCAGTGCATATGGGACAGCCATCGAGTTT
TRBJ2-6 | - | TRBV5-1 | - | CASSLGPPGANVLTF | TGCGCCAGCAGCTTGGGGCCTCCTGGGGCCAACGTCCTGACTTTC
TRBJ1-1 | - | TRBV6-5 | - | CASSYAEDRLEAFF | TGTGCCAGCAGTTATGCGGAGGACCGGCTTGAAGCTTTCTTT
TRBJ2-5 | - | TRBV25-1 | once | CASKDGRSQETQYF | TGTGCCAGCAAGGATGGAAGGAGCCAAGAGACCCAGTACTTC
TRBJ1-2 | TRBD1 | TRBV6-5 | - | CASSLTGEGYTF | TGTGCCAGCAGCCTGACAGGGGAAGGCTACACCTTC
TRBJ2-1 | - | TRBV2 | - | CASSGSGSGYNEQFF | TGTGCCAGCAGTGGATCGGGAAGTGGCTACAATGAGCAGTTCTTC
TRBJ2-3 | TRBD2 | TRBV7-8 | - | CASSSLAGATDTQYF | TGTGCCAGCAGCTCCCTAGCGGGGGCCACAGATACGCAGTATTTT
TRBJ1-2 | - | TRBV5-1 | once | CASSPAGDLGYTF | TGCGCCAGCAGCCCAGCGGGGGATCTAGGCTACACCTTC
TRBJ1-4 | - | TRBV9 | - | CASSAKSVRGATNEKLFF | TGTGCCAGCAGCGCCAAGTCCGTCCGAGGTGCAACTAATGAAAAACTGTTTTTT
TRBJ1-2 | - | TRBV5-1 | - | CASSAGQSTYGYTF | TGCGCCAGCAGCGCAGGACAGTCGACCTATGGCTACACCTTC
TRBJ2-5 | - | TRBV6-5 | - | CASSYSRGSETQYF | TGTGCCAGCAGTTACTCGCGAGGGTCGGAGACCCAGTACTTC
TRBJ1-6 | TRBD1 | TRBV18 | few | CASSPRTGQDSPLHF | TGTGCCAGCTCACCACGGACAGGGCAGGATTCACCCCTCCACTTT
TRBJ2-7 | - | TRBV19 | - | CASSLRQPVTIYEQYF | TGTGCCAGTAGTCTGAGACAGCCTGTAACAATCTACGAGCAGTACTTC
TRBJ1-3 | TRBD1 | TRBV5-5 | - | CASIRRWTGTASVSGNTIYF | TGTGCCAGCATTAGACGGTGGACAGGGACCGCGTCGGTCTCTGGAAACACCATATATTTT
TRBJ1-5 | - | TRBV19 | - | CASTEGEDREPQHF | TGTGCCAGTACCGAAGGGGAGGATCGGGAGCCCCAGCATTTT
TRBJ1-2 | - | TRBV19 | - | CASSIDGGYGYTF | TGTGCCAGTAGTATAGATGGAGGGTATGGCTACACCTTC
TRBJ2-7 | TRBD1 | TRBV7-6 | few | CASSSGDSYEQYF | TGTGCCAGCAGCTCAGGGGACAGTTACGAGCAGTACTTC
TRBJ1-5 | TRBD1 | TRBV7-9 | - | CASSFVQGEPQHF | TGTGCCAGCAGCTTCGTTCAGGGGGAGCCCCAGCATTTT
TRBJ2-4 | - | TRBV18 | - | CASSPGQAKNIQYF | TGTGCCAGCTCACCCGGACAGGCCAAAAACATTCAGTACTTC
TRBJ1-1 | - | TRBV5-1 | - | CASSRPGQPGTEAFF | TGCGCCAGCAGTCGACCGGGACAACCAGGGACTGAAGCTTTCTTT
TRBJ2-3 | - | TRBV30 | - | CAWRPRSSDTQYF | TGTGCCTGGAGGCCCCGGTCGTCGGATACGCAGTATTTT
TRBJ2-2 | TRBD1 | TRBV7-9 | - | CASSPALRGQLITGELFF | TGTGCCAGCAGCCCTGCCCTCAGGGGACAGCTTATCACCGGGGAGCTGTTTTTT